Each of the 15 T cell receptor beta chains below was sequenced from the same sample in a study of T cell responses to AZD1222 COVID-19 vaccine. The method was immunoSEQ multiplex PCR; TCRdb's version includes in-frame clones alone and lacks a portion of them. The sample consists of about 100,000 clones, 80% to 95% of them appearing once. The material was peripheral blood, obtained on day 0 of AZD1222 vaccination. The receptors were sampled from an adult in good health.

The CDR3 coding sequence is TGTGCCAGCAGCTCCGGATTACCGGGGCATAATTCACCCCTCCACTTT. Amino acids: CASSSGLPGHNSPLHF. The chain recombines TRBV13 with TRBJ1-6; possible D gene TRBD1, 5 bases. The CDR3 has 16 residues. Per germline, CDR1 PRHDT and CDR2 FYEKMQ (reference sequence). The germline V and J ends were trimmed by 4 bases and 5 bases, with 15 bases remaining between them.

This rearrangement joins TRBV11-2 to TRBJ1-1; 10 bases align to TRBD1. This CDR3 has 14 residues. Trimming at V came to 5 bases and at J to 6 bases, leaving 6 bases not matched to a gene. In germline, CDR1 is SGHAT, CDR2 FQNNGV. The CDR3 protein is CASSPGQGVAEAFF. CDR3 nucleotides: TGTGCCAGCAGCCCTGGACAGGGGGTCGCTGAAGCTTTCTTT.

The CDR3 is CASSRIPGLMEKLFF. The CDR3 coding sequence is TGTGCCAGCAGCAGAATTCCGGGACTTATGGAAAAACTGTTTTTT. The rearrangement joins TRBV7-2 to TRBJ1-4, with D possibly matching TRBD1 (5 bases). This CDR3 is 15 amino acids long. The germline V and J ends were trimmed by 5 bases and 8 bases, with 18 bases remaining between them. The germline V gene has CDR1 SGHTA and CDR2 FQGNSA.

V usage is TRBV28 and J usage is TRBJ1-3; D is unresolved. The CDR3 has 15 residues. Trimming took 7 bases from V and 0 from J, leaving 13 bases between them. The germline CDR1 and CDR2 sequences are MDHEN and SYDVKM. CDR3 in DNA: TGTGCCAGCACTGACGGCATACTCTCTGGAAACACCATATATTTT. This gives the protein CASTDGILSGNTIYF.

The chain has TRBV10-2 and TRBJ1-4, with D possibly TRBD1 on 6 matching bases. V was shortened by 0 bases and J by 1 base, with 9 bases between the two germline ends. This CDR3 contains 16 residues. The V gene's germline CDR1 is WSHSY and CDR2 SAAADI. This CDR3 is CASSESIGGTNEKLFF. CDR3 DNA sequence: TGCGCCAGCAGTGAGTCGATAGGGGGAACTAATGAAAAACTGTTTTTT.

In DNA, the CDR3 is TGCGCCAGCAGCCTGGGCCCGGAGCGGGCCTACAATGAGCAGTTCTTC. Encoded protein: CASSLGPERAYNEQFF. V is TRBV5-1 and J is TRBJ2-1; a possible D gene is TRBD2 (6 bases). Trimming took off 4 bases at V and 2 bases at J, with 16 bases between the two ends. Germline lookup yields CDR1 SGHRS and CDR2 YFSETQ. CDR3 length equals 16 residues. The full variable domain, its missing parts supplied by reference TRBV5-1 and TRBJ2-1, is KAGVTQTPRYLIKTRGQQVTLSCSPISGHRSVSWYQQTPGQGLQFLFEYFSETQRNKGNFPGRFSGRQFSNSRSEMNVSTLELGDSALYLCASSLGPERAYNEQFFGPGTRLTVL.

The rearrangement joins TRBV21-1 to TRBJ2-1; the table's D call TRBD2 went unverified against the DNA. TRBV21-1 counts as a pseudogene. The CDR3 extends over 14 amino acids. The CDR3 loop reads CASRTSGRGNEQFF. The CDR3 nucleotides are TGTGCCAGCAGGACTAGCGGGAGGGGTAATGAGCAGTTCTTC.

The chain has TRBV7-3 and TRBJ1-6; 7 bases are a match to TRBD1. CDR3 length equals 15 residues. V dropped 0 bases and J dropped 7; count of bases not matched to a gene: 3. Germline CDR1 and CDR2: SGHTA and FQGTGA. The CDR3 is CASSLTGTANSPLHF. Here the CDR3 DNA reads TGTGCCAGCAGCTTAACCGGGACAGCGAATTCACCCCTCCACTTT.

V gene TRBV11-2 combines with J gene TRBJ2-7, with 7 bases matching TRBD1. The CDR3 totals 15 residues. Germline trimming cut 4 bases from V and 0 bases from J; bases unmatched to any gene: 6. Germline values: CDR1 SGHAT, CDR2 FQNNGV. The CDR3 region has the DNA TGTGCCAGCAGCTCCAACAGGGGAGTCTCCTACGAGCAGTACTTC. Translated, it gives CASSSNRGVSYEQYF.

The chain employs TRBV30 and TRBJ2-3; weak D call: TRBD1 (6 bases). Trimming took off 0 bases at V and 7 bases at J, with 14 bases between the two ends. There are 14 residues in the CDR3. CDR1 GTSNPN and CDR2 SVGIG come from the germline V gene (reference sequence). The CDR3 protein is CAWSVGHGQYTQYF. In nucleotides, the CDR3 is TGTGCCTGGAGTGTAGGGCACGGACAGTATACGCAGTATTTT.

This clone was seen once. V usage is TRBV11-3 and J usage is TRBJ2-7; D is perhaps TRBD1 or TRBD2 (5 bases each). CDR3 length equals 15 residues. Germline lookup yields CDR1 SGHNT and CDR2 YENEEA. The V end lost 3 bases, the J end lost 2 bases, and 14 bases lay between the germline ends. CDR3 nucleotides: TGTGCCAGCAGCTTCGGGACGGGAACAACCTACGAGCAGTACTTC. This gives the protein CASSFGTGTTYEQYF.

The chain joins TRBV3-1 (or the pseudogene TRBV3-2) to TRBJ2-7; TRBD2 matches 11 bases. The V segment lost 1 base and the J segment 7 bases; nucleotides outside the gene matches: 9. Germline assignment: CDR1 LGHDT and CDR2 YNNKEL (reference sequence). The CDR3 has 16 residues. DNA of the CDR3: TGTGCCAGCAGCCAAGCACTAGCGGGAGATCCGGGTGAGCAGTACTTC. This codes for CASSQALAGDPGEQYF.

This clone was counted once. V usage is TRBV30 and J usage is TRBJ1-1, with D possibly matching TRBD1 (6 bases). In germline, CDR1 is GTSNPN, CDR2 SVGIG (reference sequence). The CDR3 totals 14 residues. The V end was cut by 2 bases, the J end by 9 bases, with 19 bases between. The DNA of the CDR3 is TGTGCCTGGAGTACCCCAGACCGAGGGGGGAAAGCTTTCTTT. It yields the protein CAWSTPDRGGKAFF.

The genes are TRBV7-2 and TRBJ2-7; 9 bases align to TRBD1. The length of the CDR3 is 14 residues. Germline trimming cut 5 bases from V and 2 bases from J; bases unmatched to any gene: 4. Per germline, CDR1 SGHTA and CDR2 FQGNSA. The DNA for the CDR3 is TGTGCCAGCAGCGCGGACAGGGGCACCTACGAGCAGTACTTC. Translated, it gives CASSADRGTYEQYF.

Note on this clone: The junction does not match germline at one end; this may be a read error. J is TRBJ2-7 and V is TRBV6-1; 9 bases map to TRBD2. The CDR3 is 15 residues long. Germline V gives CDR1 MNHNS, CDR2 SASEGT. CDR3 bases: TGTGCCAGCAGGGAAGGGCTAGCGGGAACCTACGAGCAGTACTTC. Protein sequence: CASREGLAGTYEQYF.